Reported below is one T cell receptor beta chain. No antigen is known for it. The data were taken from a study of Ad26.COV2.S vaccination and SARS-CoV-2 variants. Treatment defined: about 20 received Ad26.COV2.S at low or high dose, single or two shots; about 5 received placebo; per-sample allocation not given. Sampling was performed 63 days after the first vaccine or placebo injection. Cohort 1b enrolled adults aged 18-55 years in Boston. Germline V gives CDR1 ENHRY, CDR2 SYGVKD. This CDR3 is 14 amino acids long. V trimming: 8 bases; J trimming: 5 bases; junction bases outside the gene matches: 7. General study results and limits: Substantial breadth was reportedly displayed by spike-specific CD8+ and CD4+ T cell responses after vaccination. Researchers cautioned that TCR breadth and depth analyses may have underestimated total T cell responses.

The repertoire was sequenced with immunoSEQ multiplex PCR; TCRdb's copy has only in-frame clones and lacks some. The table lists over 400,000 clones, 92% of them singletons, with more than 1.5% in the top ten. The specimen comprised peripheral blood, sampled in a trial of Ad26.COV2.S vaccine versus placebo. The chain carries TRBV10-3 and TRBJ2-7; 12 bases line up with TRBD2. The sequence was collected from a person between 18 and 59 years old who received the Ad26.COV2.S COVID-19 vaccine or a placebo. CDR3 sequence: CAIGRLAGEDEQYF. DNA of the CDR3: TGTGCCATCGGCAGACTAGCGGGGGAGGACGAGCAGTACTTC.